These 19 T cell receptor beta chains share one sample of origin, sequenced in a study of blood T cell repertoires in COVID-19. TCRdb's table, derived via immunoSEQ multiplex PCR, lists solely in-frame clones and lacks some. The profile covers 400,000 to 550,000 clones, with roughly nine tenths appearing a single time and nearly 2% taken by the ten largest. The sequencing input was PBMCs or T cells enriched from blood (not recorded which). These receptors all come from a woman aged 18-35 years with acute COVID-19.

This clone has just one count. The rearrangement links TRBV3-1 (or the pseudogene TRBV3-2) to TRBJ1-4; D may be TRBD1 (5 bases). Germline V gene lookup returns CDR1 LGHDT and CDR2 YNNKEL (reference sequence). Trimming removed 5 bases at V and 5 bases at J, with 15 bases between. The CDR3 extends over 15 amino acids. The CDR3 nucleotides read TGTGCCAGCAGCTCAAGGCCAGGGAAAAATGAAAAACTGTTTTTT. It translates to CASSSRPGKNEKLFF.

This chain links TRBV27 with TRBJ1-5; 11 positions match TRBD1. Germline V CDR1 and CDR2: MNHEY, SMNVEV (reference sequence). V lost 3 bases and J lost 5; bases outside the gene matches: 3. The CDR3 has 15 residues. The CDR3 loop reads CASSLGTGGDQPQHF. The CDR3 nucleotides are TGTGCCAGCAGTTTGGGGACAGGGGGTGATCAGCCCCAGCATTTT.

The CDR3 DNA is TGTGCCAGCAGCTTAGACAGCGGCTATGGCTACACCTTC. Its translation: CASSLDSGYGYTF. This chain joins TRBV7-9 and TRBJ1-2; D ambiguous. The CDR3 covers 13 residues. The germline V and J ends were trimmed by 1 base and 4 bases, with 7 bases remaining between them. Germline lookup yields CDR1 SEHNR and CDR2 FQNEAQ (reference sequence).

The gene calls are TRBV7-8 and TRBJ1-5; D not certain. The CDR3 runs 15 residues. CDR1 is SGHVS and CDR2 is FQNEAQ in the germline V gene. Trimming took 4 bases from V and 7 from J, leaving 17 bases between them. The chain's CDR3 is CASSSDLGMGQPQHF. In DNA, the CDR3 is TGTGCCAGCAGCTCAGACCTCGGGATGGGGCAGCCCCAGCATTTT.

The chain recombines TRBV18 with TRBJ1-4, with 9 bases identical to TRBD1. J lost 7 bases, V lost 3 bases, and 6 bases had no gene match. The CDR3 extends over 15 amino acids. Per the germline V gene, CDR1 is KGHSH and CDR2 is LQKENI. The CDR3 reads CASSPKTGGGEKLFF. The CDR3 coding sequence is TGTGCCAGCTCACCGAAGACAGGGGGTGGTGAAAAACTGTTTTTT.

The V gene is TRBV7-9, the J gene TRBJ2-3; TRBD2 is a possible D gene (7 bases). The CDR3 runs to 16 residues. Trimming removed 1 base from V and 3 bases from J, with 14 bases in between. Germline V gives CDR1 SEHNR, CDR2 FQNEAQ (reference sequence). The CDR3 is CASSLGGGAMTDTQYF. The CDR3 DNA reads as TGTGCCAGCAGCTTAGGAGGGGGGGCTATGACAGATACGCAGTATTTT.

The chain recombines TRBV4-1 with TRBJ2-5, with a weak D call TRBD2 (7 bases). The CDR3 covers 19 residues. The germline gives CDR1 MGHRA, CDR2 YSYEKL. V was trimmed by 1 base and J by 2 bases, leaving 23 bases between them. The CDR3 DNA reads as TGCGCCAGCAGCCAAGGAAGGGGTGGCGGGGGCCCCTCTCAAGAGACCCAGTACTTC. This encodes CASSQGRGGGGPSQETQYF.

This chain links TRBV18 with TRBJ2-1; TRBD1 matches at 7 bases. Germline values: CDR1 KGHSH, CDR2 LQKENI. This CDR3 is 15 amino acids long. Trimming at V came to 2 bases and at J to 6 bases, leaving 7 bases not matched to a gene. Here the CDR3 reads CASSPWNRGGNEQFF. In DNA, the CDR3 is TGTGCCAGCTCACCATGGAACAGGGGCGGCAATGAGCAGTTCTTC.

This clone was recorded a few times. J is TRBJ1-4 and V is TRBV5-1, with 7 bases aligning to TRBD1. The CDR3 spans 15 residues. V was pared by 4 bases and J by 4 bases, with 7 bases of the junction left unmatched. Germline loops: CDR1 SGHRS, CDR2 YFSETQ. CDR3 nucleotide sequence: TGCGCCAGCAGCCCTGACAGGGCTATTAATGAAAAACTGTTTTTT. Translation gives CASSPDRAINEKLFF.

This chain links TRBV6-5 with TRBJ2-7, with TRBD1 matching over 9 bases. J gave up 4 bases and V 6 bases, and 7 bases lay outside the gene matches. The CDR3 runs to 14 residues. CDR1 is MNHEY and CDR2 is SVGAGI in the germline V gene. The CDR3 sequence is CASSVGQGQYEQYF. The CDR3 DNA reads TGTGCCAGCAGCGTTGGACAGGGGCAATACGAGCAGTACTTC.

This chain uses TRBV28 with TRBJ2-5; TRBD2 matches 14 bases. Germline loops: CDR1 MDHEN, CDR2 SYDVKM. The ends lost 5 bases at V and 5 bases at J; junction bases unmatched: 4. The CDR3 has 15 amino acids. CDR3 loop: CASSPGTSGSETQYF. The CDR3 DNA reads TGTGCCAGCAGTCCCGGGACTAGCGGGAGTGAGACCCAGTACTTC.

The count of this clone is one. The V call is TRBV7-7, the J call TRBJ2-7, with 7 bases fitting TRBD1. This CDR3 has 15 residues. With 7 bases clipped from V and 2 bases from J, the junction kept 11 bases outside the gene matches. In germline, CDR1 is SSHAT, CDR2 FNYEAQ (reference sequence). The CDR3 coding sequence is TGTGCCAGCACTTTAAGGCGGACAGGTCCCTACGAGCAGTACTTC. This encodes CASTLRRTGPYEQYF.

This sequence joins TRBV9 and TRBJ1-3; tentative D call: TRBD1 (6 bases). Germline V gene sequence: CDR1 SGDLS, CDR2 YYNGEE. This CDR3 is 14 amino acids long. V lost 2 bases to trimming and J lost 3 bases, with 9 bases between them. Here the CDR3 DNA reads TGTGCCAGCAGCGTTACAGGGAATGGAAACACCATATATTTT. Its translation is CASSVTGNGNTIYF.

This clone was seen only once. This sequence joins TRBV2 and TRBJ1-4; D ambiguous. CDR1 is SNHLY, CDR2 FYNNEI, per germline. The V end lost 5 bases, the J end lost 8 bases, and 12 bases lay between the germline ends. This CDR3 region has 13 residues. As DNA, the CDR3 is TGTGCCAGCAGTCAGCGGGGAAGGGAAAAACTGTTTTTT. As protein: CASSQRGREKLFF. The whole variable domain, filled in from reference TRBV2 and TRBJ1-4, reads EPEVTQTPSHQVTQMGQEVILRCVPISNHLYFYWYRQILGQKVEFLVSFYNNEISEKSEIFDDQFSVERPDGSNFTLKIRSTKLEDSAMYFCASSQRGREKLFFGSGTQLSVL.

This rearrangement joins TRBV9 to TRBJ1-3; D is possibly TRBD1 (6 bases). This CDR3 is 16 amino acids long. Germline CDR1 reads SGDLS; CDR2 reads YYNGEE. Trimming left V 3 bases short and J 9 bases short, with 22 bases between. DNA of the CDR3: TGTGCCAGCAGCGCTCCAGGGGCCGCCCGGGAGGGCACCATATATTTT. The encoded protein is CASSAPGAAREGTIYF. The full variable domain, its missing parts supplied by reference TRBV9 and TRBJ1-3, is DSGVTQTPKHLITATGQRVTLRCSPRSGDLSVYWYQQSLDQGLQFLIQYYNGEERAKGNILERFSAQQFPDLHSELNLSSLELGDSALYFCASSAPGAAREGTIYFGEGSWLTVV.

The V gene is TRBV27, the J gene TRBJ2-7; 14 nucleotides match TRBD2. The V gene end was trimmed by 2 bases and the J gene end by 3 bases; junction bases not matched to a gene: 0. Germline CDR1 is MNHEY and CDR2 is SMNVEV (reference sequence). The CDR3 runs 15 residues. The CDR3 reads CASSLGTSGSYEQYF. The CDR3 coding sequence is TGTGCCAGCAGTTTAGGGACTAGCGGGAGCTACGAGCAGTACTTC.

The rearrangement joins TRBV25-1 to TRBJ2-7; TRBD2 matches at 7 bases. This CDR3 is built from 15 residues. The germline V gene encodes CDR1 MGHDK and CDR2 SYGVNS. Trimming at V came to 5 bases and at J to 0 bases, leaving 7 bases not matched to a gene. CDR3: CASSTPGGSSYEQYF. In DNA, the CDR3 is TGTGCCAGCAGTACCCCCGGGGGGAGCTCCTACGAGCAGTACTTC.

This clone was counted a single time. The chain is built from TRBV29-1 and TRBJ2-7; no reliable D call. Trimming pared 4 bases from V and 1 base from J, leaving 5 bases between. This CDR3 spans 11 amino acids. Germline V gives CDR1 SQVTM, CDR2 ANQGSEA. CDR3 residues: CSVGVSYEQYF. The CDR3 DNA reads TGCAGCGTTGGAGTGTCCTACGAGCAGTACTTC.

This clone has only a few counts. The V and J genes are TRBV4-3 and TRBJ1-6; D perhaps matches TRBD1 (6 bases). Per the germline V gene, CDR1 is LGHNA and CDR2 is YSLEER. Trimming stripped 4 bases from V and 9 bases from J, with 13 bases between. This CDR3 contains 14 residues. DNA for the CDR3: TGCGCCAGCAGCCCATCGGACAGCCGTTCACCCCTCCACTTT. Its translation: CASSPSDSRSPLHF.